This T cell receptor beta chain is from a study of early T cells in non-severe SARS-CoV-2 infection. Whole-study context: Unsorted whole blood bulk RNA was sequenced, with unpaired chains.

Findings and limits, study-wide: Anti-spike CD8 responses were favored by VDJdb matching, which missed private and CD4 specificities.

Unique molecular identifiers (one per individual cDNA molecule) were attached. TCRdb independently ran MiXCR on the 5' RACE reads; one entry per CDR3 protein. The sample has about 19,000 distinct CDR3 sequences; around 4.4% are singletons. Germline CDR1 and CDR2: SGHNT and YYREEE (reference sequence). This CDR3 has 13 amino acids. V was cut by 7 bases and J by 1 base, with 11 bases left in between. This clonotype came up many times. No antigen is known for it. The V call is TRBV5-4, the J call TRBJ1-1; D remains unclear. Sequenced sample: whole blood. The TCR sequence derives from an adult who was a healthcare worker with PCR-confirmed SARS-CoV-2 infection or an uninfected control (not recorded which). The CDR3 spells CASGRETNTEAFF. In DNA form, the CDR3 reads TGTGCCAGCGGCAGAGAGACGAACACTGAAGCTTTCTTT.